This T cell receptor beta chain was sequenced for a study of blood T cell repertoires in COVID-19. Clones were read by immunoSEQ multiplex PCR, and TCRdb kept only the in-frame ones, dropping some. The sample has some 310,000 clones, around nine tenths seen once. Germline V gene data show CDR1 as MGHRA and CDR2 as YSYEKL. Unmatched junction bases numbered 9, after V lost 4 bases and J lost 3 bases. CDR3 length: 16 amino acids. This chain links TRBV4-1 with TRBJ1-2; the match to TRBD1 covers 9 bases. The source material was PBMCs or T cells enriched from blood (not recorded which). The TCR sequence derives from a woman in her 30s who had recovered from COVID-19. As DNA, the CDR3 is TGCGCCAGCAGCCGTACCGGGACAGGGAGTGACTATGGCTACACCTTC. Residues: CASSRTGTGSDYGYTF.